This TCR beta chain was recorded in a study of T cells in women clearing cervical HPV infection. Produced via immunoSEQ multiplex PCR; TCRdb's table is partial and in-frame only. Found here are around 33,000 clones; the top ten clones hold 3.5%. Source material: blood buffy coat. The sequence came from a woman aged 18 to 69 with a cervical HPV16 infection that either progressed to CIN3+ or cleared (not recorded which).

The sequenced CDR3 bases are TGCGCCAGCAGCTTGAATGGGGCGAGTGACACTGAA. It specifies CASSLNGASDTE. The entire CDR3 reads CASSLNGASDTEAFF. The chain combines TRBV5-1 with TRBJ1-1; tentative D call: TRBD1 (5 bases). The read halts 3 residues ahead of the CDR3 end, with the missing end drawn from the germline J gene. This CDR3 region has 15 residues. CDR1 and CDR2 from the germline V gene are SGHRS and YFSETQ. Trimming cost V 1 base and J 3 bases, with 13 bases left between them. Drawing the rest from reference TRBV5-1 and TRBJ1-1, the complete variable domain is KAGVTQTPRYLIKTRGQQVTLSCSPISGHRSVSWYQQTPGQGLQFLFEYFSETQRNKGNFPGRFSGRQFSNSRSEMNVSTLELGDSALYLCASSLNGASDTEAFFGQGTRLTVV.